This T cell receptor (beta chain) was recovered during a study of T cell responses to AZD1222 COVID-19 vaccine. Across the study: It was second doses at about 4 or about 12 weeks that were pooled. General study results and limits: When two AZD1222 doses had been given, Spike-specific TCR breadth and depth rose. Repertoire sampling happened only post peak T cell response. Nearly half of spike-specific TCRs reportedly target variant regions that are unmutated in the B.1.351 and B.1.1.7 variants.

With regard to this clone: Antigen unknown.

Looked up from germline, CDR1 is MDHEN and CDR2 is SYDVKM. V lost 10 bases, J lost 2 bases, and 11 bases lay in between. The CDR3 is made up of 12 amino acids. Clones were sequenced by immunoSEQ multiplex PCR, and TCRdb holds only the in-frame ones, with some missing. Here the sample spans around 95,000 clones, roughly 90% being singletons. The rearrangement joins TRBV28 to TRBJ1-2; no reliable D call. The specimen was peripheral blood, collected on day 0 of AZD1222 vaccination. The sequence was collected from an adult in good health. CDR3 nucleotides: TGTGCCACCTCGTCACTGAACTATGGCTACACCTTC. It is translated as CATSSLNYGYTF.